The next 32 T cell receptor beta chains were all read from a single sample in a study of CD8+CD57+ T cells in acquired aplastic anemia. The use of genomic DNA as template underpinned the TCR beta VDJ and CDR3 profiling. MiXCR was run by TCRdb on the reads, yielding one entry per CDR3 protein. Here the sample spans about 98,000 distinct CDR3 sequences, 55% to 70% being singletons. An expansion of CD8+CD57+ cells by flow cytometry had been shown in patients chosen for sequencing. The sequenced sample was sorted CD4+, CD8+, or CD8+CD57+ T cells (not recorded which) from PBMCs. The source of these receptors is a human donor with aplastic anemia.

This clonotype appeared once. This chain links TRBV12-3 or TRBV12-4 with TRBJ1-3, with D perhaps TRBD1 (6 bases). The ends were cut back, 8 bases at V and 0 bases at J, with 11 bases in the middle. The CDR3 length is 14 residues. The CDR3 region is CASSYRVSGNTIYF. DNA of the CDR3: TGTGCCAGCTCCTACAGGGTCTCTGGAAACACCATATATTTT.

The V and J genes are TRBV7-3 and TRBJ1-5; D gene ambiguous. Germline V CDR1 and CDR2: SGHTA, FQGTGA. Between the trimmed V and J ends, which lost 0 bases and 7 bases, there was a span of 7 bases. The CDR3 consists of 13 residues. The CDR3 sequence: CASSLTLNQPQHF. CDR3 DNA sequence: TGTGCCAGCAGCTTAACGTTAAACCAGCCCCAGCATTTT.

The chain combines TRBV28 with TRBJ1-6; TRBD1 matches 9 bases. V lost 6 bases to trimming and J lost 15 bases; unmatched junction nucleotides: 12. Germline V gives CDR1 MDHEN, CDR2 SYDVKM. This CDR3 has 14 residues. The CDR3 loop reads CASSQGQGSRRLHF. The CDR3 DNA reads TGTGCCAGCAGCCAGGGACAGGGATCCCGCCGCCTCCACTTT.

This clonotype was detected a few times. The rearrangement links TRBV24-1 to TRBJ1-5; D gene uncertain. From germline, CDR1 is KGHDR and CDR2 SFDVKD. Trimming pared 3 bases from V and 3 bases from J, leaving 8 bases between. The CDR3 is made up of 14 amino acids. The CDR3 DNA reads TGTGCCACCAGTGATGTCGACACCAATCAGCCCCAGCATTTT. Its translation is CATSDVDTNQPQHF.

Concerning this clonotype itself: An end of the junction differs from the germline gene, which may be a read error. The rearrangement uses TRBV9 and TRBJ2-1; TRBD2 matches at 11 bases. The CDR3 sequence is 15 residues long. Germline CDR1 reads SGDLS; CDR2 reads YYNGEE. The CDR3 loop reads CASGFASGRTDEQLF. DNA of the CDR3: TGTGCCAGTGGTTTCGCTAGCGGGAGGACCGATGAGCAGCTCTTC.

This chain joins TRBV9 and TRBJ1-1; tentative D call: TRBD1 (6 bases). Germline assignment: CDR1 SGDLS and CDR2 YYNGEE. The CDR3 sequence is 14 residues long. The germline V and J ends were trimmed by 1 base and 3 bases, with 10 bases remaining between them. CDR3 protein: CASSVYGGDTEAFF. The CDR3 region has the DNA TGTGCCAGCAGCGTATATGGGGGCGACACTGAAGCTTTCTTT.

The V call is TRBV24-1, the J call TRBJ1-2; D remains ambiguous. In germline, CDR1 is KGHDR, CDR2 SFDVKD. V was trimmed by 4 bases and J by 1 base, leaving 3 bases between them. The CDR3 contains 12 residues. The CDR3 spells CATSEDNYGYTF. The CDR3 DNA sequence: TGTGCCACCAGTGAAGATAACTATGGCTACACCTTC.

V and J are TRBV20-1 and TRBJ2-7; 12 nucleotides match TRBD1. The CDR3 length is 14 residues. Trimming took 5 bases from V and 6 from J; bases not matched to a gene: 8. Looked up from germline, CDR1 is DFQATT and CDR2 is SNEGSKA (reference sequence). CDR3 sequence reads: CSAPTGTGGREQYF. The CDR3 coding sequence is TGCAGTGCTCCGACCGGGACAGGGGGCCGCGAGCAGTACTTC.

The chain has TRBV27 and TRBJ2-7; 13 bases agree with TRBD2. This CDR3 contains 15 residues. Trimming took 3 bases from V and 3 from J; bases not matched to a gene: 2. Germline CDR1 and CDR2: MNHEY and SMNVEV (reference sequence). CDR3 coding DNA: TGTGCCAGCAGTTTGGGACTAGCGGGAATCTACGAGCAGTACTTC. Protein: CASSLGLAGIYEQYF.

This clonotype was seen a handful of times. The V call is TRBV20-1, the J call TRBJ1-6; D not certain. The CDR3 loop spans 14 amino acids. The ends were cut back, 5 bases at V and 7 bases at J, with 15 bases in the middle. The V gene's germline CDR1 is DFQATT and CDR2 SNEGSKA (reference sequence). CDR3 region: CSAGGRQSNSPLHF. DNA of the CDR3: TGCAGTGCTGGTGGGAGGCAGTCGAATTCACCCCTCCACTTT.

This chain links TRBV2 with TRBJ2-2; D call uncertain. V was trimmed by 5 bases and J by 1 base, leaving 8 bases between them. The germline V gene encodes CDR1 SNHLY and CDR2 FYNNEI. The CDR3 has 14 residues. The CDR3 nucleotides read TGTGCCAGCAGTCGCCGACAGAACACCGGGGAGCTGTTTTTT. This encodes CASSRRQNTGELFF.

This chain links TRBV7-2 with TRBJ2-5; D is possibly TRBD2 (5 bases). V was pared by 6 bases and J by 1 base, with 18 bases between. CDR3 length: 16 amino acids. From germline, CDR1 is SGHTA and CDR2 FQGNSA. The CDR3 coding sequence is TGTGCCAGCAGACCCCGAGGGAGCAGCGTCCAAGAGACCCAGTACTTC. It translates to CASRPRGSSVQETQYF.

The genes are TRBV6-1 and TRBJ1-2; unclear D gene. The V end lost 6 bases, the J end lost 4 bases, and 12 bases lay between the germline ends. This CDR3 has 13 amino acids. The germline V gene has CDR1 MNHNS and CDR2 SASEGT. CDR3 bases: TGTGCCAGCAGCCTCAATTCCTTCTATGGCTACACCTTC. Translating gives CASSLNSFYGYTF.

This chain connects TRBV20-1 to TRBJ1-2; 7 bases fit TRBD1. The CDR3 is made up of 13 amino acids. The junction had 5 bases not matched to a gene; V was cut back by 6 bases and J by 1 base. Germline values: CDR1 DFQATT, CDR2 SNEGSKA (reference sequence). CDR3 sequence (DNA): TGCAGTGCCGCACAGGGGATTAACTATGGCTACACCTTC. Translated, it gives CSAAQGINYGYTF.

This clonotype was counted once. The chain carries TRBV29-1 and TRBJ1-4; D not certain. The ends were cut back, 4 bases at V and 5 bases at J, with 14 bases in the middle. Germline CDR1 and CDR2: SQVTM and ANQGSEA. The CDR3 covers 14 residues. The CDR3 loop reads CSVAGGKVNEKLFF. The CDR3 bases are TGCAGCGTTGCAGGTGGGAAGGTGAATGAAAAACTGTTTTTT.

The J gene is TRBJ2-7, the V gene TRBV2; 11 bases agree with TRBD2. This CDR3 comprises 17 residues. Germline V gives CDR1 SNHLY, CDR2 FYNNEI. The trim removed 4 bases at V and 3 bases at J, leaving 11 bases unmatched. Written as DNA, the CDR3 is TGTGCCAGCAGTGGAACTAGCGGGAGCTTGAGGAACTACGAGCAGTACTTC. Encoded protein: CASSGTSGSLRNYEQYF.

V and J are TRBV7-8 and TRBJ2-3; D is undetermined. The CDR3 is 12 amino acids. V was clipped by 5 bases and J by 4 bases, with 7 bases between them. In germline, CDR1 is SGHVS, CDR2 FQNEAQ. DNA for the CDR3: TGTGCCAGCAGCCCCTCCCCAGATACGCAGTATTTT. This sequence encodes CASSPSPDTQYF.

The rearrangement joins TRBV10-3 to TRBJ1-2; TRBD1 agrees at 7 bases. Trimming took 6 bases from V and 6 from J; bases not matched to a gene: 10. From germline, CDR1 is ENHRY and CDR2 SYGVKD. CDR3 size: 14 residues. CDR3 sequence reads: CAISLDRDENGYTF. The CDR3 DNA follows: TGTGCCATCAGCCTTGACAGGGATGAAAATGGCTACACCTTC.

This chain uses TRBV4-2 with TRBJ1-5; D is possibly TRBD1 (5 bases). The germline gives CDR1 LGHNA, CDR2 YNFKEQ. V gave up 0 bases and J gave up 6 bases, with 12 bases separating them. The CDR3 loop spans 15 amino acids. CDR3 DNA sequence: TGTGCCAGCAGCCAAGAAGAGCAGGGAACTCAGCCCCAGCATTTT. It translates to CASSQEEQGTQPQHF.

This clonotype was seen just once. The chain has TRBV7-6 and TRBJ1-1, with D possibly being TRBD1 (5 bases). V gave up 5 bases and J gave up 4 bases, with 14 bases separating them. The V gene's germline CDR1 is SGHVS and CDR2 FNYEAQ. This CDR3 contains 14 residues. The CDR3 reads CASSAREVGTEAFF. CDR3 in DNA: TGTGCCAGCAGCGCCAGGGAGGTCGGCACTGAAGCTTTCTTT.

The V call is TRBV7-9, the J call TRBJ1-6; D remains unclear. V was trimmed by 0 bases and J by 7 bases, leaving 4 bases between them. This CDR3 has 13 residues. Germline V lookup: CDR1 SEHNR, CDR2 FQNEAQ (reference sequence). The CDR3 DNA is TGTGCCAGCAGCTTAGCCGACAATTCACCCCTCCACTTT. Encoded protein: CASSLADNSPLHF.

The chain carries TRBV29-1 and TRBJ1-3, with unresolved D. Germline lookup yields CDR1 SQVTM and CDR2 ANQGSEA. Trimming cost V 7 bases and J 3 bases, with 16 bases left between them. The CDR3 contains 14 residues. The DNA of the CDR3 is TGCAGCGCCATTTTCTCGGCGGTTGGAAACACCATATATTTT. Its translation: CSAIFSAVGNTIYF. Variable domain in full (rest from reference TRBV29-1 and TRBJ1-3): SAVISQKPSRDICQRGTSLTIQCQVDSQVTMMFWYRQQPGQSLTLIATANQGSEATYESGFVIDKFPISRPNLTFSTLTVSNMSPEDSSIYLCSAIFSAVGNTIYFGEGSWLTVV.

The V call is TRBV5-1, the J call TRBJ1-1; the D gene is possibly TRBD1 (5 bases). This CDR3 is built from 16 residues. Trimming pared 4 bases from V and 3 bases from J, leaving 19 bases between. Germline values: CDR1 SGHRS, CDR2 YFSETQ. Written as DNA, the CDR3 is TGCGCCAGCAGCGCCCGACGGGGGGAAAAGGACACTGAAGCTTTCTTT. Translated, it gives CASSARRGEKDTEAFF.

Many counts were recorded for this clonotype. V gene TRBV3-1 combines with J gene TRBJ2-7; 10 positions match TRBD1. The CDR3 is 16 amino acids. With V trimmed by 1 base and J by 4 bases, 7 bases remained unmatched. The germline V gene has CDR1 LGHDT and CDR2 YNNKEL (reference sequence). The CDR3 loop is CASSQGGDRGMYEQYF. CDR3 in DNA: TGTGCCAGCAGCCAAGGGGGGGACAGGGGTATGTACGAGCAGTACTTC.

This chain joins TRBV7-8 and TRBJ1-2, with D unclear. Germline CDR1 SGHVS, CDR2 FQNEAQ. There are 13 residues in the CDR3. V dropped 1 base and J dropped 5 bases, with 8 bases sitting between them. The CDR3 here is CASSLDPGYGYTF. Here the CDR3 DNA reads TGTGCCAGCAGCTTAGATCCGGGGTATGGCTACACCTTC.

The chain has TRBV10-2 and TRBJ2-7, with D perhaps being TRBD1 or TRBD2 (5 bases each). Trimming removed 2 bases at V and 3 bases at J, with 8 bases between. Germline lookup yields CDR1 WSHSY and CDR2 SAAADI. This CDR3 comprises 13 residues. CDR3 region: CASSEGTDYEQYF. The CDR3 region has the DNA TGCGCCAGCAGTGAGGGGACCGACTACGAGCAGTACTTC.

The chain carries TRBV7-9 and TRBJ1-5; D is undetermined. There are 13 residues in the CDR3. Germline V gene data show CDR1 as SEHNR and CDR2 as FQNEAQ (reference sequence). The V end was cut by 5 bases, the J end by 7 bases, with 12 bases between. This CDR3 is CASSAGGVQPQHF. Written as DNA, the CDR3 is TGTGCCAGCAGCGCAGGTGGGGTCCAGCCCCAGCATTTT.

The chain employs TRBV2 and TRBJ2-7; 10 bases are a match to TRBD2. The CDR3 is 16 amino acids. Germline-derived CDR1 and CDR2 are SNHLY and FYNNEI. Trimming took 5 bases from V and 2 from J; bases not matched to a gene: 9. The CDR3 spells CASSPDSGGLPYEQYF. The CDR3 nucleotides are TGTGCCAGCAGTCCAGATAGCGGGGGGCTCCCCTACGAGCAGTACTTC.

This chain joins TRBV15 and TRBJ1-4; no clear D. Trimming left V 2 bases short and J 3 bases short, with 13 bases between. Per germline, CDR1 LNHNV and CDR2 YYDKDF (reference sequence). The CDR3 is 16 residues long. CDR3 sequence (DNA): TGTGCCACCAGCAGACACTCTTATGGGGCTAATGAAAAACTGTTTTTT. This codes for CATSRHSYGANEKLFF.

The chain recombines TRBV10-3 with TRBJ1-6, with D hard to call. Trimming removed 6 bases at V and 7 bases at J, with 10 bases between. This CDR3 is built from 13 residues. CDR1 and CDR2 (germline): ENHRY, SYGVKD. The CDR3, as DNA: TGTGCCATCAGGGCGGGTGTGAATTCACCCCTCCACTTT. Translating it yields CAIRAGVNSPLHF.

The sample holds one count of this clonotype. The rearrangement links TRBV24-1 to TRBJ2-1, with TRBD1 identical over 12 bases. V lost 4 bases to trimming and J lost 4 bases; unmatched junction nucleotides: 7. This CDR3 spans 17 amino acids. Germline V gives CDR1 KGHDR, CDR2 SFDVKD. CDR3 DNA: TGTGCCACCAGTGACCGGGACAGGGGGCTCAGGTACAATGAGCAGTTCTTC. It encodes CATSDRDRGLRYNEQFF.

The V gene is TRBV5-4, the J gene TRBJ2-7; 8 positions match TRBD2. This CDR3 comprises 14 residues. V lost 3 bases and J lost 6; bases outside the gene matches: 8. Germline loops: CDR1 SGHNT, CDR2 YYREEE (reference sequence). CDR3 protein: CASSYPGGTGEQYF. The CDR3 coding sequence is TGTGCCAGCAGCTACCCGGGGGGGACCGGCGAGCAGTACTTC.